Each of the 10 T cell receptor beta chains below was sequenced from the same sample in a study of blood T cell repertoires in COVID-19. Only in-frame clones appear in the TCRdb table, and some are missing; sequencing was by immunoSEQ multiplex PCR. The sample includes about 480,000 clones, roughly nine tenths of them seen just once. The sequencing input was peripheral blood. The receptors originated from a woman in her fifties or sixties with COVID-19, enrolled during active disease.

The table lists this clone with a few counts. The chain recombines TRBV6-5 with TRBJ1-1, with 8 bases identical to TRBD1. Germline CDR1 and CDR2: MNHEY and SVGAGI. The CDR3 extends over 12 amino acids. The V segment lost 11 bases and the J segment 4 bases; nucleotides outside the gene matches: 6. The CDR3 DNA reads TGTGCCGTCAGGGGGCTCGGCACTGAAGCTTTCTTT. Protein sequence: CAVRGLGTEAFF.

This clone was seen once. This chain joins TRBV3-1 (or the pseudogene TRBV3-2) and TRBJ2-3, with 9 bases that match TRBD2. The germline CDR1 and CDR2 sequences are LGHDT and YNNKEL (reference sequence). The J segment lost 6 bases and the V segment lost 4 bases, leaving 8 bases of the junction unmatched. The CDR3 has 15 amino acids. The CDR3 nucleotides are TGTGCCAGCAGCCTGCGGGGGGGTGGGCACGATACGCAGTATTTT. It specifies CASSLRGGGHDTQYF.

The rearrangement links TRBV5-1 to TRBJ1-6, with TRBD1 matching 12 bases. Germline CDR1 and CDR2: SGHRS and YFSETQ. V lost 4 bases, J lost 10 bases, and 6 bases stayed unmatched. CDR3 length: 15 amino acids. Written as DNA, the CDR3 is TGCGCCAGCAGCCCTGGGACAGGGGGCGAATCACCCCTCCACTTT. It encodes CASSPGTGGESPLHF.

This clone was seen only once. The chain employs TRBV19 and TRBJ2-7; TRBD1 might be the D (6 bases). The CDR3 sequence is 14 residues long. Germline V CDR1 and CDR2: LNHDA, SQIVND (reference sequence). The V end was cut by 5 bases, the J end by 7 bases, with 18 bases between. The CDR3 is CASSALFRDKEQYF. CDR3 in DNA: TGTGCCAGTAGTGCATTATTTCGGGACAAAGAGCAGTACTTC.

This clone was detected only a few times. This CDR3 is also generated by other DNA sequences in the sample. This sequence joins TRBV2 and TRBJ1-1; no definite D call. The CDR3 contains 12 residues. Trimming left V 4 bases short and J 3 bases short, with 6 bases between. Germline V lookup: CDR1 SNHLY, CDR2 FYNNEI. DNA for the CDR3: TGTGCCAGCAGTGTACGGGACACTGAAGCTTTCTTT. Its translation is CASSVRDTEAFF.

The CDR3 loop reads CASSLRGSGNQPQHF. The CDR3 nucleotides are TGTGCCAGCAGTTTGAGGGGGTCAGGCAATCAGCCCCAGCATTTT. This sequence joins TRBV28 and TRBJ1-5; a possible D gene is TRBD1 (6 bases). Looked up from germline, CDR1 is MDHEN and CDR2 is SYDVKM. V was cut by 3 bases and J by 2 bases, with 11 bases left in between. The CDR3 runs 15 residues.

Notes on this clone: The same CDR3 also results from other DNA sequences found in this sample. V gene TRBV5-1 combines with J gene TRBJ1-1; D uncertain. V lost 1 base and J lost 4, with 11 bases in between. The germline V gene has CDR1 SGHRS and CDR2 YFSETQ. There are 14 residues in the CDR3. Here the CDR3 reads CASSLTGGSTEAFF. The CDR3 bases are TGCGCCAGCAGCTTGACGGGAGGTAGCACTGAAGCTTTCTTT. Looking up the rest from reference TRBV5-1 and TRBJ1-1 gives the full variable domain: KAGVTQTPRYLIKTRGQQVTLSCSPISGHRSVSWYQQTPGQGLQFLFEYFSETQRNKGNFPGRFSGRQFSNSRSEMNVSTLELGDSALYLCASSLTGGSTEAFFGQGTRLTVV.

Concerning this clone itself: Because the CDR3's place on the DNA is in doubt, the DNA is left out and the CDR3 is given as listed by TCRdb. The CDR3: CASSLERDTEAFF. This chain connects TRBV12-3 or TRBV12-4 to TRBJ1-1. The CDR3 numbers 13 amino acids, ends counted.

This clone was picked up one time. The V and J genes are TRBV19 and TRBJ2-7; weak D call: TRBD2 (5 bases). CDR1 is LNHDA, CDR2 SQIVND, per germline (reference sequence). The V end lost 5 bases, the J end lost 4 bases, and 6 bases lay between the germline ends. CDR3 length: 11 amino acids. The CDR3 sequence is CASSAGYEQYF. In DNA form, the CDR3 reads TGTGCCAGTAGTGCGGGTTACGAGCAGTACTTC.

This clone was found once. The chain joins TRBV14 to TRBJ1-3; 7 nucleotides agree with TRBD1. The ends lost 2 bases at V and 8 bases at J; junction bases unmatched: 12. The CDR3 has 16 residues. Germline V CDR1 and CDR2: SGHDN, FVKESK. The CDR3: CASSQKEGGWWHTIYF. As DNA, the CDR3 is TGTGCCAGCAGCCAAAAAGAAGGGGGCTGGTGGCACACCATATATTTT.